This record concerns one T cell receptor beta chain sequence. The entry originates in a study of control samples from healthy donors and cancer patients. Trimming removed 1 base from V and 7 bases from J, with 7 bases in between. The CDR3 covers 12 residues. Germline V gene sequence: CDR1 SQVTM, CDR2 ANQGSEA. Data came from immunoSEQ multiplex PCR; TCRdb stores just in-frame clones and leaves some out. The table has 150,000 to 200,000 clones, 90% to 95% seen once. This receptor was taken from a man in his thirties or forties in good health. What was sequenced was blood. This chain connects TRBV29-1 to TRBJ2-2, with D perhaps matching TRBD2 (6 bases). CDR3 DNA sequence: TGCAGCGTTGAAGGCGGGGTCGGGGAGCTGTTTTTT. It translates to CSVEGGVGELFF.